The 18 T cell receptor beta chains given below trace back to one sample, sequenced in a study of T cell responses to AZD1222 COVID-19 vaccine. Method: immunoSEQ multiplex PCR; TCRdb's copy keeps in-frame clones and lacks some. The table lists fewer than 180,000 clones, roughly 90% of them singletons, with 3% to 4% in the top ten. Sequences were derived from peripheral blood, sampled 28 days after the second AZD1222 dose. All receptors come from an adult who received the AZD1222 COVID-19 vaccine.

The V call is TRBV6-6, the J call TRBJ1-3, with D maybe TRBD1 (5 bases). This CDR3 comprises 13 residues. Germline V gene lookup returns CDR1 MNHNY and CDR2 SVGAGI (reference sequence). Deletions cut 4 bases from V and 5 bases from J, with 9 bases between. The CDR3 reads CASSSRERNTIYF. The CDR3 DNA sequence: TGTGCCAGCAGTTCCAGGGAGAGAAACACCATATATTTT.

The chain is built from TRBV11-2 and TRBJ2-7, with D possibly TRBD2 on 5 matching bases. The CDR3 has 13 residues. The germline gives CDR1 SGHAT, CDR2 FQNNGV. Between the trimmed V and J ends, which lost 3 bases and 4 bases, there was a span of 10 bases. In DNA form, the CDR3 reads TGTGCCAGCAGCTTTCCGGGGTTATACGAGCAGTACTTC. The encoded protein is CASSFPGLYEQYF. Supplemented by reference TRBV11-2 and TRBJ2-7, the full variable domain reads EAGVAQSPRYKIIEKRQSVAFWCNPISGHATLYWYQQILGQGPKLLIQFQNNGVVDDSQLPKDRFSAERLKGVDSTLKIQPAKLEDSAVYLCASSFPGLYEQYFGPGTRLTVT.

The chain has TRBV12-3 or TRBV12-4 and TRBJ2-7, with D unclear. CDR3 length: 12 residues. Trimming took 8 bases from V and 3 from J, leaving 11 bases between them. CDR3 nucleotides: TGTGCCAGCCAGCGATCCAACTACGAGCAGTACTTC. Protein product: CASQRSNYEQYF.

The chain carries TRBV18 and TRBJ2-7, with D perhaps matching TRBD2 (6 bases). The V end lost 6 bases, the J end lost 2 bases, and 17 bases lay between the germline ends. This CDR3 spans 15 amino acids. Germline V CDR1 and CDR2: KGHSH, LQKENI. The CDR3 nucleotides read TGTGCCAGCTCGACGCCCGGGGGTTCTACCTACGAGCAGTACTTC. This translates into CASSTPGGSTYEQYF. The whole variable domain, filled in from reference TRBV18 and TRBJ2-7, reads NAGVMQNPRHLVRRRGQEARLRCSPMKGHSHVYWYRQLPEEGLKFMVYLQKENIIDESGMPKERFSAEFPKEGPSILRIQQVVRGDSAAYFCASSTPGGSTYEQYFGPGTRLTVT.

The count of this clone is one. The rearrangement uses TRBV9 and TRBJ1-1, with 12 nucleotides matching TRBD1. This CDR3 comprises 15 residues. The V segment lost 3 bases and the J segment 7 bases; nucleotides outside the gene matches: 7. Germline CDR1 and CDR2: SGDLS and YYNGEE. CDR3 loop: CASSGPGQGAGEAFF. In DNA form, the CDR3 reads TGTGCCAGCAGCGGGCCGGGACAGGGGGCTGGTGAAGCTTTCTTT.

V and J are TRBV10-3 and TRBJ1-6; 11 bases align to TRBD1. Germline CDR1 ENHRY, CDR2 SYGVKD. Germline trimming cut 6 bases from V and 9 bases from J; bases unmatched to any gene: 1. This CDR3 contains 13 residues. The CDR3 DNA follows: TGTGCCATCAGGGGACAGGGGGGTTCACCCCTCCACTTT. This translates into CAIRGQGGSPLHF.

V and J are TRBV9 and TRBJ2-1; 10 bases agree with TRBD2. Germline V gene sequence: CDR1 SGDLS, CDR2 YYNGEE. V gave up 0 bases and J gave up 1 base; unmatched junction bases: 7. The CDR3 sequence is 18 residues long. The CDR3 bases are TGTGCCAGCAGCGTAGCTCTAGCGGGAGTCGGGTCCTACAATGAGCAGTTCTTC. Protein product: CASSVALAGVGSYNEQFF.

This chain links TRBV19 with TRBJ2-1, with 11 bases lining up with TRBD2. Germline loops: CDR1 LNHDA, CDR2 SQIVND (reference sequence). The CDR3 spans 16 residues. Germline trimming cut 3 bases from V and 3 bases from J; bases unmatched to any gene: 4. The chain's CDR3 is CASSIMTSGDYNEQFF. CDR3 DNA: TGTGCCAGTAGTATTATGACTAGCGGGGACTACAATGAGCAGTTCTTC. Full variable domain (outside the CDR3, taken from reference TRBV19 and TRBJ2-1): DGGITQSPKYLFRKEGQNVTLSCEQNLNHDAMYWYRQDPGQGLRLIYYSQIVNDFQKGDIAEGYSVSREKKESFPLTVTSAQKNPTAFYLCASSIMTSGDYNEQFFGPGTRLTVL.

The J gene is TRBJ2-2, the V gene TRBV13; D is unresolved. V lost 7 bases and J lost 1, with 16 bases in between. The CDR3 sequence is 16 residues long. Looked up from germline, CDR1 is PRHDT and CDR2 is FYEKMQ (reference sequence). The CDR3 DNA is TGTGCCAGCAAGCTTATGGGAAGCAGGAACACCGGGGAGCTGTTTTTT. Translation: CASKLMGSRNTGELFF.

The rearrangement links TRBV3-1 (or the pseudogene TRBV3-2) to TRBJ1-5; a weak D match, TRBD1 (5 bases). Germline loops: CDR1 LGHDT, CDR2 YNNKEL (reference sequence). The CDR3 loop spans 17 amino acids. V lost 3 bases to trimming and J lost 6 bases, with 21 bases between them. This chain's CDR3 is CASSHNGGNQGGQPQHF. CDR3 nucleotides: TGTGCCAGCAGCCATAATGGGGGGAATCAGGGAGGTCAGCCCCAGCATTTT.

This chain joins TRBV27 and TRBJ1-1, with TRBD1 matching 7 bases. V was pared by 8 bases and J by 3 bases, with 9 bases of the junction left unmatched. Germline V CDR1 and CDR2: MNHEY, SMNVEV (reference sequence). The CDR3 is 14 residues long. The CDR3 coding sequence is TGTGCCAGCTCCGACAGGGCTGTTTACACTGAAGCTTTCTTT. Residues: CASSDRAVYTEAFF.

This clone ranks as medium-sized. CDR3: CASSLSGGYGNTIYF. The CDR3 coding sequence is TGTGCCAGCAGCTTATCAGGCGGATATGGAAACACCATATATTTT. The gene calls are TRBV7-3 and TRBJ1-3; D remains ambiguous. With 2 bases removed from V and 3 bases from J, the gap between germline ends came to 11 bases. In germline, CDR1 is SGHTA, CDR2 FQGTGA. The CDR3 consists of 15 residues.

The rearrangement uses TRBV7-3 and TRBJ2-7; 7 nucleotides align to TRBD2. Germline CDR1 and CDR2: SGHTA and FQGTGA. V was clipped by 5 bases and J by 1 base; unmatched bases: 5. The CDR3 is made up of 14 amino acids. The CDR3 is CASSRTSASYEQYF. CDR3 DNA sequence: TGTGCCAGCAGCCGAACTAGCGCGTCCTACGAGCAGTACTTC.

V is TRBV7-2 and J is TRBJ2-5; 8 bases map to TRBD2. The germline V gene encodes CDR1 SGHTA and CDR2 FQGNSA. V trimming: 4 bases; J trimming: 4 bases; junction bases outside the gene matches: 8. The CDR3 length is 15 residues. CDR3 amino acids: CASSSQAGERETQYF. As DNA, the CDR3 is TGTGCCAGCAGCTCCCAAGCGGGAGAGCGAGAGACCCAGTACTTC. Drawing the rest from reference TRBV7-2 and TRBJ2-5, the complete variable domain is GAGVSQSPSNKVTEKGKDVELRCDPISGHTALYWYRQSLGQGLEFLIYFQGNSAPDKSGLPSDRFSAERTGGSVSTLTIQRTQQEDSAVYLCASSSQAGERETQYFGPGTRLLVL.

The chain links TRBV30 to TRBJ1-3; 8 bases line up with TRBD1. The CDR3 has 14 amino acids. After removal of 7 bases from V and 4 bases from J, the junction contained 9 bases not matched to a gene. Germline CDR1 GTSNPN, CDR2 SVGIG (reference sequence). CDR3 amino acids: CASQDRAGGNTIYF. DNA for the CDR3: TGTGCCTCCCAGGACAGGGCGGGCGGAAACACCATATATTTT.

V usage is TRBV7-2 and J usage is TRBJ1-4; the D is unclear. In germline, CDR1 is SGHTA, CDR2 FQGNSA. The V end lost 1 base, the J end lost 8 bases, and 5 bases lay between the germline ends. The CDR3 is made up of 12 amino acids. The CDR3 bases are TGTGCCAGCAGCTTAGTTGGGGAAAAACTGTTTTTT. Its protein is CASSLVGEKLFF.

The gene calls are TRBV5-6 and TRBJ2-3; no clear D. The CDR3 has 16 amino acids. From germline, CDR1 is SGHDT and CDR2 YYEEEE. The germline V and J ends were trimmed by 4 bases and 4 bases, with 19 bases remaining between them. The CDR3: CASSHPDGVSPDTQYF. DNA for the CDR3: TGTGCCAGCAGCCACCCCGATGGGGTATCCCCAGATACGCAGTATTTT.

The CDR3 reads CASTPSGYTGELFF. The CDR3 DNA reads TGTGCCAGCACCCCCTCGGGGTACACCGGGGAGCTGTTTTTT. This chain connects TRBV14 to TRBJ2-2; TRBD2 is a possible D gene (5 bases). CDR1 is SGHDN and CDR2 is FVKESK in the germline V gene. There are 14 residues in the CDR3. Between the trimmed V and J ends, which lost 7 bases and 3 bases, there was a span of 12 bases.